Below, 25 T cell receptor beta chains from the same sample are listed, as sequenced in a study of T cell responses to AZD1222 COVID-19 vaccine. This table comes from immunoSEQ multiplex PCR, and its TCRdb copy is limited to in-frame clones, with some not included. The sample contains 70,000 to 95,000 clones, 80% to 90% of which appear only once. The sample in question was peripheral blood, obtained 28 days after the second AZD1222 dose. The receptors were gathered from an adult who received the AZD1222 COVID-19 vaccine.

The chain employs TRBV5-1 and TRBJ1-1; the D is unclear. The ends were cut back, 0 bases at V and 1 base at J, with 7 bases in the middle. The CDR3 totals 14 residues. CDR1 SGHRS and CDR2 YFSETQ come from the germline V gene. The CDR3 protein is CASSLAPSNTEAFF. CDR3 nucleotide sequence: TGCGCCAGCAGCTTGGCCCCGTCGAACACTGAAGCTTTCTTT.

This chain connects TRBV19 to TRBJ2-6; 9 nucleotides match TRBD2. V lost 3 bases to trimming and J lost 0 bases; unmatched junction nucleotides: 6. The CDR3 sequence is 18 residues long. Looked up from germline, CDR1 is LNHDA and CDR2 is SQIVND (reference sequence). The chain's CDR3 is CASSMVAGVTSGANVLTF. The CDR3 DNA reads as TGTGCCAGTAGTATGGTAGCGGGGGTAACCTCTGGGGCCAACGTCCTGACTTTC.

The J gene is TRBJ1-1, the V gene TRBV20-1; D uncertain. The germline CDR1 and CDR2 sequences are DFQATT and SNEGSKA (reference sequence). CDR3 size: 11 residues. Trimming shortened V by 3 bases and J by 3 bases, and 5 bases separated the two germline ends. DNA for the CDR3: TGCAGTGCTAGTGGGCACACTGAAGCTTTCTTT. Translating it yields CSASGHTEAFF.

The V call is TRBV6-2 or TRBV6-3, the J call TRBJ2-3; D not resolved. CDR3 length: 14 residues. Trimming took 6 bases from V and 2 from J, leaving 12 bases between them. Germline assignment: CDR1 MNHEY and CDR2 SVGEGT. CDR3 region: CASSPYVFTDTQYF. As DNA, the CDR3 is TGTGCCAGCAGCCCTTACGTATTCACAGATACGCAGTATTTT.

This rearrangement joins TRBV24-1 to TRBJ1-2; TRBD1 is a possible D gene (5 bases). V gave up 2 bases and J gave up 8 bases, with 11 bases separating them. The CDR3 has 13 amino acids. Germline V lookup: CDR1 KGHDR, CDR2 SFDVKD. For the CDR3, the DNA is TGTGCCACCAGTGATTCGCGGGGCTGGGGCTACACCTTC. Protein sequence: CATSDSRGWGYTF.

The gene calls are TRBV30 and TRBJ1-2, with TRBD1 identical over 11 bases. The CDR3 has 14 residues. Germline trimming cut 3 bases from V and 6 bases from J; bases unmatched to any gene: 6. Germline values: CDR1 GTSNPN, CDR2 SVGIG (reference sequence). CDR3 region: CAWSLGQGADGYTF. Written as DNA, the CDR3 is TGTGCCTGGAGCTTAGGACAGGGGGCAGATGGCTACACCTTC.

CDR3 DNA sequence: TGTGCCTGGAGGGGCTTTACAGGGGGCAGATATGGCTACACCTTC. Amino acids: CAWRGFTGGRYGYTF. The V call is TRBV30, the J call TRBJ1-2, with 9 bases that match TRBD1. V lost 3 bases and J lost 5; bases outside the gene matches: 10. The CDR3 spans 15 residues. Per germline, CDR1 GTSNPN and CDR2 SVGIG (reference sequence).

The V and J genes are TRBV9 and TRBJ2-5, with D perhaps TRBD2 (5 bases). This CDR3 has 14 amino acids. Germline assignment: CDR1 SGDLS and CDR2 YYNGEE. Trimming stripped 1 base from V and 5 bases from J, with 12 bases between. Here the CDR3 DNA reads TGTGCCAGCAGCGTAACCGGGGATCGGGAGACCCAGTACTTC. It codes for CASSVTGDRETQYF.

The chain recombines TRBV19 with TRBJ2-7, with D possibly being TRBD2 (7 bases). The length of the CDR3 is 15 residues. Germline V gene sequence: CDR1 LNHDA, CDR2 SQIVND (reference sequence). V lost 7 bases and J lost 1, with 17 bases in between. The CDR3 nucleotides read TGTGCCAGTAATAAAGGCGGGGGCCCTTCCTACGAGCAGTACTTC. Amino acid sequence: CASNKGGGPSYEQYF.

The chain is built from TRBV10-1 and TRBJ2-1, with TRBD2 matching 10 bases. V dropped 4 bases and J dropped 8; count of bases not matched to a gene: 5. This CDR3 region has 14 residues. Germline-derived CDR1 and CDR2 are WNHNN and SYGVQD (reference sequence). CDR3 region: CASSASGSLYEQFF. CDR3 DNA: TGCGCCAGCAGTGCTAGCGGGAGTCTGTATGAGCAGTTCTTC.

Turning to this clone: At the DNA level, this CDR3 is encoded by other sequences in the same sample as well. The chain recombines TRBV27 with TRBJ1-1; D is unclear. Germline CDR1 is MNHEY and CDR2 is SMNVEV (reference sequence). The length of the CDR3 is 14 residues. Trimming shortened V by 3 bases and J by 0 bases, and 8 bases separated the two germline ends. The DNA of the CDR3 is TGTGCCAGCAGTTTGCGACTAATGAACACTGAAGCTTTCTTT. Amino acid sequence: CASSLRLMNTEAFF.

This sequence joins TRBV10-1 and TRBJ2-7; D is uncertain. Germline V lookup: CDR1 WNHNN, CDR2 SYGVQD (reference sequence). The CDR3 length is 15 residues. V lost 0 bases and J lost 3, with 12 bases in between. DNA for the CDR3: TGCGCCAGCAGTGAGTCGAACGGTCCTTACTACGAGCAGTACTTC. This translates into CASSESNGPYYEQYF.

The chain links TRBV28 to TRBJ1-2, with D hard to call. The CDR3 extends over 13 amino acids. Germline CDR1 reads MDHEN; CDR2 reads SYDVKM. V was clipped by 7 bases and J by 8 bases, with 17 bases between them. CDR3 residues: CASIKGSYQGYTF. CDR3 in DNA: TGTGCCAGCATTAAGGGATCCTATCAGGGCTACACCTTC.

The V gene is TRBV7-2, the J gene TRBJ2-7; D unclear. The V gene lost 1 base and the J gene lost 0 bases, with 10 bases spanning the gap. This CDR3 is built from 15 residues. From germline, CDR1 is SGHTA and CDR2 FQGNSA. The CDR3 is CASSLELSRSYEQYF. The CDR3 DNA is TGTGCCAGCAGCTTAGAGCTTTCCCGCTCCTACGAGCAGTACTTC. The complete variable domain, with remaining parts taken from reference TRBV7-2 and TRBJ2-7, reads GAGVSQSPSNKVTEKGKDVELRCDPISGHTALYWYRQSLGQGLEFLIYFQGNSAPDKSGLPSDRFSAERTGGSVSTLTIQRTQQEDSAVYLCASSLELSRSYEQYFGPGTRLTVT.

This clone was observed a few times. The chain uses TRBV16 and TRBJ1-4; no definite D call. Trimming removed 5 bases from V and 7 bases from J, with 14 bases in between. Germline V gene sequence: CDR1 KGHSY, CDR2 FQNENV. The CDR3 covers 14 residues. The CDR3 is CASSVGVGGEKLFF. The CDR3 DNA sequence: TGTGCCAGCAGCGTCGGGGTAGGAGGTGAAAAACTGTTTTTT.

Only a few counts were recorded for this clone. J is TRBJ2-7 and V is TRBV3-1 (or the pseudogene TRBV3-2); the D is unclear. The CDR3 has 11 residues. V lost 4 bases and J 2 bases, leaving 3 bases between the germline ends. From germline, CDR1 is LGHDT and CDR2 YNNKEL (reference sequence). CDR3 bases: TGTGCCAGCAGCCTCCCCTACGAGCAGTACTTC. Encoded protein: CASSLPYEQYF.

V is TRBV19 and J is TRBJ1-1; no firm D call. Germline lookup yields CDR1 LNHDA and CDR2 SQIVND (reference sequence). Deletions cut 3 bases from V and 8 bases from J, with 7 bases between. The CDR3 has 11 residues. CDR3 sequence (DNA): TGTGCCAGTAGTATCGCCCGGGAAGCTTTCTTT. Its protein is CASSIAREAFF.

The chain links TRBV12-5 to TRBJ1-3; 8 bases align to TRBD1. The CDR3 extends over 15 amino acids. Germline assignment: CDR1 LGHNT and CDR2 FRNRAP. V shed 5 bases, J shed 3 bases, and the junction held 6 bases outside the gene matches. DNA of the CDR3: TGTGCTAGTGGTGTCGGACAGGGAGATGGAAACACCATATATTTT. As protein: CASGVGQGDGNTIYF.

The chain couples TRBV3-1 (or the pseudogene TRBV3-2) to TRBJ2-2, with D uncertain. Trimming left V 0 bases short and J 3 bases short, with 17 bases between. The V gene's germline CDR1 is LGHDT and CDR2 YNNKEL (reference sequence). CDR3 length: 18 amino acids. The CDR3 sequence: CASSQDRGRPGYTGELFF. CDR3 DNA sequence: TGTGCCAGCAGCCAAGATCGAGGCAGGCCGGGTTACACCGGGGAGCTGTTTTTT.

This chain joins TRBV19 and TRBJ2-3; D possibly corresponds to TRBD2 (5 bases). The CDR3 has 15 amino acids. Trimming left V 3 bases short and J 1 base short, with 11 bases between. Per the germline V gene, CDR1 is LNHDA and CDR2 is SQIVND (reference sequence). The CDR3 here is CASSIEGFGTDTQYF. The DNA for the CDR3 is TGTGCCAGTAGTATCGAGGGTTTCGGCACAGATACGCAGTATTTT.

The chain carries TRBV20-1 and TRBJ2-2; TRBD2 matches at 12 bases. The V segment lost 3 bases and the J segment 0 bases; nucleotides outside the gene matches: 8. Germline CDR1 and CDR2: DFQATT and SNEGSKA (reference sequence). This CDR3 has 18 residues. The CDR3 here is CSASGLAGGFANTGELFF. DNA of the CDR3: TGCAGTGCTAGTGGGCTAGCGGGAGGGTTCGCGAACACCGGGGAGCTGTTTTTT.

The chain is built from TRBV7-9 and TRBJ2-1, with 9 bases that match TRBD2. The germline V gene encodes CDR1 SEHNR and CDR2 FQNEAQ (reference sequence). With 0 bases clipped from V and 2 bases from J, the junction kept 5 bases outside the gene matches. CDR3 length: 17 amino acids. CDR3 sequence (DNA): TGTGCCAGCAGCTTAGCGCTAGCGGGGCCTACCTACAATGAGCAGTTCTTC. Its protein is CASSLALAGPTYNEQFF.

The V gene is TRBV3-1 (or the pseudogene TRBV3-2), the J gene TRBJ2-1; the match to TRBD2 covers 11 bases. This CDR3 has 13 amino acids. Trimming took 1 base from V and 13 from J; bases not matched to a gene: 3. CDR1 and CDR2 (germline): LGHDT, YNNKEL (reference sequence). As DNA, the CDR3 is TGTGCCAGCAGCCAAGGACTAGCGGGATTTCAGTTCTTC. This gives the protein CASSQGLAGFQFF.

This sequence joins TRBV11-2 and TRBJ1-2; D is possibly TRBD1 (6 bases). This CDR3 comprises 15 residues. The germline CDR1 and CDR2 sequences are SGHAT and FQNNGV. Trimming left V 5 bases short and J 3 bases short, with 16 bases between. CDR3 residues: CASSPYSGAYYGYTF. CDR3 bases: TGTGCCAGCAGCCCCTATTCGGGGGCGTACTATGGCTACACCTTC.

This chain links TRBV5-1 with TRBJ2-3, with D hard to call. V lost 2 bases and J 4 bases, leaving 8 bases between the germline ends. Germline CDR1 SGHRS, CDR2 YFSETQ. The CDR3 runs to 13 residues. The CDR3 spells CASSLQDPDTQYF. In nucleotides, the CDR3 is TGCGCCAGCAGCTTACAAGACCCAGATACGCAGTATTTT.